This TCR beta chain was obtained from a study of persistence of HIV-infected CD4 T cells. CDR1 LGHDT and CDR2 YNNKEL come from the germline V gene (reference sequence). This CDR3 comprises 15 residues. Trimming shortened V by 4 bases and J by 2 bases, and 15 bases separated the two germline ends. The immunoSEQ assay was version 4, run in survey mode. TCRdb's copy holds only in-frame clones and misses some; the assay was immunoSEQ multiplex PCR. The sample has roughly 43,000 clones, approximately 91% seen once. Anti-CD3/anti-CD28 beads served as a nonspecific positive control stimulus. Responding CD4+ T cells were sorted by upregulation of both CD40 ligand and CD69. About this clone itself: The antigen is not known.

The sequence was collected from an adult man with HIV who was CMV-seropositive. Sample: CD4+ T cells sorted from PBMCs after roughly 18-hour stimulation, taken from a patient who received antiretroviral therapy. The chain couples TRBV3-1 (or the pseudogene TRBV3-2) to TRBJ2-7, with D possibly TRBD1 on 6 matching bases. CDR3 loop: CASSPGHLKAYEQYF. The CDR3 DNA reads as TGTGCCAGCAGCCCGGGACACCTCAAGGCCTACGAGCAGTACTTC.